This T cell receptor (beta chain) was captured in a study of T cell changes during pregnancy in multiple sclerosis. This clone is a singleton in its sample. Clones were sequenced by immunoSEQ multiplex PCR, and TCRdb holds only the in-frame ones, with some missing. This sample has 70,000 to 100,000 clones; roughly 93% occur once, and the top ten carry about 1.4%. This specimen consisted of peripheral blood, obtained in the third trimester of pregnancy. The sequence was obtained from a female donor in good health, enrolled as a control in a pregnancy study.

The CDR3 sequence is CATSPDTSPYEQYF. CDR3 coding DNA: TGTGCCACCAGCCCGGACACCTCCCCCTACGAGCAGTACTTC. The chain carries TRBV15 and TRBJ2-7; D may be TRBD1 (5 bases). This CDR3 comprises 14 residues. V was clipped by 5 bases and J by 2 bases, with 13 bases between them. CDR1 and CDR2 from the germline V gene are LNHNV and YYDKDF (reference sequence).